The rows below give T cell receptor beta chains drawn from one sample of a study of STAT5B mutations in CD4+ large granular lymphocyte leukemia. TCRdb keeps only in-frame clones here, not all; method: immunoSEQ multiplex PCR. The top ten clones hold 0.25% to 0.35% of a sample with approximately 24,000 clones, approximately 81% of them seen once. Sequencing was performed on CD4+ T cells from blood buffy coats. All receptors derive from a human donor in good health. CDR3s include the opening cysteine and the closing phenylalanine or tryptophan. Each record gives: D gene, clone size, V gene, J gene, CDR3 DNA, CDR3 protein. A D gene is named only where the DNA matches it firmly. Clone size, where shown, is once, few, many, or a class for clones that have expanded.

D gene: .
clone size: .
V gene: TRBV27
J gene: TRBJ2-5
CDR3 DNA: TGTGCCAGCAGTTTGGGAGAGACCCAGTACTTC
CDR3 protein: CASSLGETQYF

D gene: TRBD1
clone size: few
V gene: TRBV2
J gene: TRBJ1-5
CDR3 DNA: TGTGCCAGCAGTGGGGACAGGGGGCGTCAGCCCCAGCATTTT
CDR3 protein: CASSGDRGRQPQHF

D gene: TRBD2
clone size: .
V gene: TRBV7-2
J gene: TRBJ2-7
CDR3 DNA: TGTGCCAGCAGCATCACTAGCGGGAGCTTGTACGAGCAGTACTTC
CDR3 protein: CASSITSGSLYEQYF

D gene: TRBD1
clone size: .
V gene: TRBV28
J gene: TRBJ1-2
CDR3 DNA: TGTGCCAGCAAAACAGGGGGCGCACATGGCTACACCTTC
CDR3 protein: CASKTGGAHGYTF

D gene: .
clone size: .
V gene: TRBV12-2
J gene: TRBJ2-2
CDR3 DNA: TGTGCAAGTCGCTTAGCTTACCGGGACCTTACGACCGGGGAGCTGTTTTTT
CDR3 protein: CASRLAYRDLTTGELFF

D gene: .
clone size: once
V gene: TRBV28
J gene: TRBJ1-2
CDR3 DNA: TGTGCCAGCAATGAGGAATATGGCTACACCTTC
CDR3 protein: CASNEEYGYTF

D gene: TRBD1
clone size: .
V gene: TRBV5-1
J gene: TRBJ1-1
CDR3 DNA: TGCGCCAGCAGCTCGGGACAGGGGGCACCGAACACTGAAGCTTTCTTT
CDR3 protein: CASSSGQGAPNTEAFF

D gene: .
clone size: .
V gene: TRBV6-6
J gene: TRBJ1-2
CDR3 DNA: TGTGCCAGCAGCCTTAATGGCTACACCTTC
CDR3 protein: CASSLNGYTF

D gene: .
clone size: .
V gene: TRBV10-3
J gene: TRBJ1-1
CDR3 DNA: TGTGCCATCAGTGAGGGGGGGACCGGGGTTACTGAAGCTTTCTTT
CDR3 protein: CAISEGGTGVTEAFF

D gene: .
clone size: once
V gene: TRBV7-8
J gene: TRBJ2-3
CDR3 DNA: TGTGCCAGCAGCTTAGTTGGGGTAGGGACAGATACGCAGTATTTT
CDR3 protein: CASSLVGVGTDTQYF

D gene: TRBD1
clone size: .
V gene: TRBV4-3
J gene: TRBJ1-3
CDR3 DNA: TGCGCCAGCAGCCAACACAGGGGCGGGAGCTCTGGAAACACCATATATTTT
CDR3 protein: CASSQHRGGSSGNTIYF

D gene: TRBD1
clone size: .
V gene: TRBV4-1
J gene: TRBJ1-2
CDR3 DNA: TGCGCCAGCAGCCTAGATACAGGGGAGGGGAGCTATGGCTACACCTTC
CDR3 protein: CASSLDTGEGSYGYTF

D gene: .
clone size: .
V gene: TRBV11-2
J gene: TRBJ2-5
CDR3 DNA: TGTGCCAGCAGCCCAGTATGGGGTCAAGAGACCCAGTACTTC
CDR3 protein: CASSPVWGQETQYF

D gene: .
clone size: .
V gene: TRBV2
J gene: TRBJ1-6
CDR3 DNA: TGTGCCAGCAGTGAATCCTTCTCACCCCTCCACTTT
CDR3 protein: CASSESFSPLHF

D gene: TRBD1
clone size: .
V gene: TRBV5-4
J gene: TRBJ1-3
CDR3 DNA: TGTGCCAGCAGCATTGACAGGGTAAATAGTGGAAACACCATATATTTT
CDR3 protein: CASSIDRVNSGNTIYF

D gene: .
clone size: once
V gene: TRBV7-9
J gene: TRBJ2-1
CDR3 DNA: TGTGCCAGCAGCCTTGACAATGTAGGGAGTAGTGAGCAGTTCTTC
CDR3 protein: CASSLDNVGSSEQFF

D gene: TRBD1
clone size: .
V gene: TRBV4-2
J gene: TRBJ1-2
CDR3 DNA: TGTGCCAGCAGCCAAGAAGGAGGGACAGGGGTCCTCTATGGCTACACCTTC
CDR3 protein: CASSQEGGTGVLYGYTF

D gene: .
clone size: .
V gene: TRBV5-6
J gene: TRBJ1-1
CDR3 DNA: TGTGCCAGCAGCTTGACCGGGGCAGGGAGGACCACTGAAGCTTTCTTT
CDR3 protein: CASSLTGAGRTTEAFF

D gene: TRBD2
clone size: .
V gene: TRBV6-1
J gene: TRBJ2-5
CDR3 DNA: TGTGCCAGCAGTGCACTAACTAGCGGGGGGGCCAGTTGGGAGACCCAGTACTTC
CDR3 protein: CASSALTSGGASWETQYF

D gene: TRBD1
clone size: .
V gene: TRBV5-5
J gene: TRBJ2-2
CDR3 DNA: TGTGCCAGCACCCTGAACGTAGGGGGCGCGAATGAGCTGTTTTTT
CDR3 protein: CASTLNVGGANELFF

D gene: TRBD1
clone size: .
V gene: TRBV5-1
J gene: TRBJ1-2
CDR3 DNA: TGCGCCAGCAGCGCCGGCGGACAGGGTTCGAACTATGGCTACACCTTC
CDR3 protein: CASSAGGQGSNYGYTF

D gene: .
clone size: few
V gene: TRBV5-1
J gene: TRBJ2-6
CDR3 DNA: TGCGCCAGCAGCCCGACAGCGTTGTTGGGCTCTGGGGCCAACGTCCTGACTTTC
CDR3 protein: CASSPTALLGSGANVLTF

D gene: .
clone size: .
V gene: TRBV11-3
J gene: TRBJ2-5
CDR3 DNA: TGTGCCAGCAGCGGGTACCGGGGGGCGGGCTTGCGACAAGAGACCCAGTACTTC
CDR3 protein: CASSGYRGAGLRQETQYF

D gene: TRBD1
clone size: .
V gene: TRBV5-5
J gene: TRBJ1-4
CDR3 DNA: TGTGCCAGCAGCTGGACAGGGAGGGGTGAAAAACTGTTTTTT
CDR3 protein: CASSWTGRGEKLFF

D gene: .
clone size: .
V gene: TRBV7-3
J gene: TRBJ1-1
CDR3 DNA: TGTGCCAGCAGCCGCACCCTGAACACTGAAGCTTTCTTT
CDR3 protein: CASSRTLNTEAFF

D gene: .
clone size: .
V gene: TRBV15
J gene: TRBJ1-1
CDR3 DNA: TGTGCCACCAGCAGAAGGGCCGGTCACCGGAGGAAGAACACTGAAGCTTTCTTT
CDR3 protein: CATSRRAGHRRKNTEAFF

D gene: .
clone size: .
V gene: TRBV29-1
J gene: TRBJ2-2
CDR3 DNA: TGCAGCGTTGACGCCAAGAACACCGGGGAGCTGTTTTTT
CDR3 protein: CSVDAKNTGELFF

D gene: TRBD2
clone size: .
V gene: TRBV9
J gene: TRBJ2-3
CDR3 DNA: TGTGCCAGCAGCTCCCGGACTAGCGGGAGGGCGATAGATACGCAGTATTTT
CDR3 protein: CASSSRTSGRAIDTQYF

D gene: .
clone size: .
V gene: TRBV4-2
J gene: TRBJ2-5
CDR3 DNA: TGTGCCAGCAGCCAAGATCCTGGGTTGCGGGAGACCCAGTACTTC
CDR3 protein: CASSQDPGLRETQYF

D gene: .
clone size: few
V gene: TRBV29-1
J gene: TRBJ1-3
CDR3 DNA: TGCAGCGTACAGTACTCTGGAAACACCATATATTTT
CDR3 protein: CSVQYSGNTIYF

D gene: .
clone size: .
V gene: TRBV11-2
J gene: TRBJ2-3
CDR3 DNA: TGTGCCAGCAGCTTAGACAGGGACACAGATACGCAGTATTTT
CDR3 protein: CASSLDRDTDTQYF

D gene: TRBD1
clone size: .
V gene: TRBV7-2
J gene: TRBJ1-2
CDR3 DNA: TGTGCCAGCAGCTTAGCGGGGGGACAGCGGTACACCTTC
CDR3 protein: CASSLAGGQRYTF

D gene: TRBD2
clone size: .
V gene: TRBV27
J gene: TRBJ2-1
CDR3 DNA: TGTGCCAGCAGTCCCCTCGGGACTAGCGAGGGCAATGAGCAGTTCTTC
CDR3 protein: CASSPLGTSEGNEQFF

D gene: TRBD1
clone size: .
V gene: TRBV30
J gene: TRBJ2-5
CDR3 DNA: TGTGCCTGGAGAGCCCAGGGGGCAGGGCAAGAGACCCAGTACTTC
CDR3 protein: CAWRAQGAGQETQYF

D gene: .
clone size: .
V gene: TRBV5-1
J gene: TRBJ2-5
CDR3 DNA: TGCGCCAGCAGCTCGGGGTCGATTGGGCGAGGGGAGACCCAGTACTTC
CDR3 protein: CASSSGSIGRGETQYF

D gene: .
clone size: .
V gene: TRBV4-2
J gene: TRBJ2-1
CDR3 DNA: TGTGCCAGCAGCCCCTATGCGGGCGCGACCTACAATGAGCAGTTCTTC
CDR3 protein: CASSPYAGATYNEQFF

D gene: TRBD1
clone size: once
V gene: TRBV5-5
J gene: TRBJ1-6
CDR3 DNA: TGTGCCAGCAGCTTGGCCGGGACAGGGGGGTCACCCCTCCACTTT
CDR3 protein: CASSLAGTGGSPLHF

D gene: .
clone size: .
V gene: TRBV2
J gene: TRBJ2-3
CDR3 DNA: TGTGCCAGCAGCGAAAGGGACGGCACAGATACGCAGTATTTT
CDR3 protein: CASSERDGTDTQYF

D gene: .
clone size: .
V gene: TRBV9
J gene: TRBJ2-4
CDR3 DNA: TGTGCCAGCAGCGTAGCTCTCTTGGGGGATCAGTACTTC
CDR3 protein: CASSVALLGDQYF

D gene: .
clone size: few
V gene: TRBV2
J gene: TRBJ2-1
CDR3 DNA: TGTGCCAGCAGTGGTGGTCACAATGAGCAGTTCTTC
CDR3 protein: CASSGGHNEQFF

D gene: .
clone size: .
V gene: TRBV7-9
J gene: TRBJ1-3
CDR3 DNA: TGTGCCAGCAGCTTAGACCGGAATTATGGCTCTGGAAACACCATATATTTT
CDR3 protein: CASSLDRNYGSGNTIYF

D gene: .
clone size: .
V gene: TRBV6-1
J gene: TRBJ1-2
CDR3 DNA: TGTGCCAGCACCCCGGGAGCACCCTATGGCTACACCTTC
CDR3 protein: CASTPGAPYGYTF

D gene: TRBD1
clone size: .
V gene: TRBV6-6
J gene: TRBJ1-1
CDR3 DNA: TGTGCCAGCAGTTACCCGAACAGGGGAACTGAAGCTTTCTTT
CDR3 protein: CASSYPNRGTEAFF